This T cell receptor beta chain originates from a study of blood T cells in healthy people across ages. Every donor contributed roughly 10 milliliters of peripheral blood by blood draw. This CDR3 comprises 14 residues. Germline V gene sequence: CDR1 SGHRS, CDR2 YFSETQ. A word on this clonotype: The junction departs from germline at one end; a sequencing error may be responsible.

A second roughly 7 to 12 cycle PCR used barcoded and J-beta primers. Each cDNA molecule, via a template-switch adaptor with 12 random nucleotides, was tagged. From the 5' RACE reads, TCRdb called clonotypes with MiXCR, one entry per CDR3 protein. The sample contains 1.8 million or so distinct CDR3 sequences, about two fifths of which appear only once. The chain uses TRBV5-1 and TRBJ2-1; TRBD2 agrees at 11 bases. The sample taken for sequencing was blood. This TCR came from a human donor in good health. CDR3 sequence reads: CASSLTSGGNGQFF. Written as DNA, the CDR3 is TGCGCCAGCAGCCTAACTAGCGGGGGTAATGGGCAGTTCTTC.